This T cell receptor beta chain was retrieved from a study of PD-1 blockade in classical Hodgkin lymphoma. Clones were read by immunoSEQ multiplex PCR, and TCRdb kept only the in-frame ones, dropping some. The sample records about 6,400 clones, roughly 86% being singletons. General observations from the study: Patients with a complete response exhibited baseline diversity comparable to newly diagnosed patients.

To note about this clone: The antigen is undetermined.

Regarding time point: cycle 4 day 1 (C4D1), after more than 5 weeks of nivolumab. After autologous stem cell transplantation all patients relapsed, and prior brentuximab vedotin exposure differed between cohorts. Magnetic negative selection was used to purify CD4+ T cells from PBMCs that had been thawed. The CDR3 is 13 residues long. J was trimmed by 9 bases and V by 5 bases; bases with no gene match: 9. Germline V CDR1 and CDR2: MNHNY, SVGAGI (reference sequence). J is TRBJ2-7 and V is TRBV6-6; 8 bases fit TRBD2. This TCR was recovered from a human donor with classical Hodgkin lymphoma. Sequences were derived from CD4+ T cells from blood, sampled before the fourth cycle of nivolumab. CDR3 sequence: CASSTTGTRSQYF. The CDR3 nucleotides are TGTGCCAGCAGTACTACCGGGACTAGGTCGCAGTACTTC.